This TCR beta chain is drawn from a study of graft-versus-host responses after intestinal transplantation. As to this clone: Its antigen is unknown. One end of the junction fails to match germline, which may point to a read error.

The CDR3 is 12 amino acids. Germline CDR1 reads SGHRS; CDR2 reads YFSETQ. Both intraepithelial and lamina propria lymphocytes were released by processing graft tissue. Study-level findings and limits: GvH clonotypes were identified within recipient marrow, with a subset emerging first in ileum or blood.

The table came from immunoSEQ multiplex PCR; TCRdb's copy has only in-frame clones and leaves some out. Of approximately 60,000 clones in the sample, about nine tenths were seen once. This chain joins TRBV5-1 and TRBJ2-1; TRBD2 might be the D (6 bases). The TCR sequence derives from a human patient who received an intestinal transplant, so some T cells may come from the graft donor. The sequencing used ileum tissue, collected 357 days after transplant. This chain's CDR3 is CASSVRDSKGIF. The CDR3 region has the DNA TGCGCCAGCAGCGTCCGGGACTCCAAAGGGATCTTC.